This T cell receptor (beta chain) is from a study of blood T cell repertoires in COVID-19. CDR1 is SGHRS and CDR2 is YFSETQ in the germline V gene. Trimming cost V 4 bases and J 1 base; bases outside gene matches: 3. The CDR3 is 16 residues long. Those enrolled, adults aged roughly 18 to 90 years, came from around 25 US areas. Produced via immunoSEQ multiplex PCR; TCRdb's table is partial and in-frame only. The sample shows just over 300,000 clones, about nine tenths of them seen only once. The rearrangement links TRBV5-1 to TRBJ2-2, with TRBD2 identical over 11 bases. The sequence derives from a man under 40 who had recovered from COVID-19. Sequencing was performed on PBMCs or T cells enriched from blood (not recorded which). The CDR3 sequence: CASSRGLAGNTGELFF. DNA for the CDR3: TGCGCCAGCAGCCGCGGACTAGCGGGGAACACCGGGGAGCTGTTTTTT.